Following are 32 T cell receptor beta chains from one sample sequenced in a study of tumor-infiltrating lymphocytes in localized non-small cell lung cancer. Clones were sequenced by immunoSEQ multiplex PCR, and TCRdb holds only the in-frame ones, with some missing. The sample consists of thousands of clones, 70% to 85% of them appearing once. Sequencing used uninvolved lung tissue not adjacent to the tumor. The receptors come from a human donor with non-small cell lung cancer.

J is TRBJ1-2 and V is TRBV28; no firm D call. The CDR3 contains 13 residues. With 7 bases removed from V and 3 bases from J, the gap between germline ends came to 12 bases. CDR1 is MDHEN, CDR2 SYDVKM, per germline. The chain's CDR3 is CASTLVGHYGYTF. The CDR3 DNA reads as TGTGCCAGCACCCTGGTAGGGCACTATGGCTACACCTTC.

The chain joins TRBV11-3 to TRBJ2-5; TRBD1 or TRBD2 may be the D gene (5 bases each). The V gene lost 4 bases and the J gene lost 4 bases, with 7 bases spanning the gap. CDR3 length: 12 amino acids. CDR1 is SGHNT and CDR2 is YENEEA in the germline V gene. The CDR3 region has the DNA TGTGCCAGCAGCTCTGGGGGAGAGACCCAGTACTTC. This gives the protein CASSSGGETQYF.

The chain employs TRBV10-3 and TRBJ2-2; D possibly corresponds to TRBD2 (5 bases). The germline V and J ends were trimmed by 1 base and 0 bases, with 24 bases remaining between them. The CDR3 length is 21 residues. Germline-derived CDR1 and CDR2 are ENHRY and SYGVKD. The CDR3 is CAISEYKTYISGITNTGELFF. The DNA for the CDR3 is TGTGCCATCAGTGAGTACAAAACCTACATCTCGGGAATAACGAACACCGGGGAGCTGTTTTTT.

The chain employs TRBV11-1 and TRBJ2-7, with 11 positions matching TRBD1. Trimming removed 3 bases from V and 3 bases from J; junction bases left unmatched: 7. The CDR3 extends over 16 amino acids. Germline V gene sequence: CDR1 SGHAT, CDR2 FQDESV (reference sequence). The CDR3 sequence: CASSLRGTGGFYEQYF. The CDR3 nucleotides are TGTGCCAGCAGCTTGCGGGGGACAGGGGGGTTCTACGAGCAGTACTTC.

This clone was observed a single time. For the CDR3, the DNA is TGTGCCAGTAGTATAACTATCCCTCGGACGGACTATGGCTACACCTTC. Encoded protein: CASSITIPRTDYGYTF. The V call is TRBV19, the J call TRBJ1-2; D ambiguous. Deletions cut 2 bases from V and 3 bases from J, with 16 bases between. CDR1 and CDR2 from the germline V gene are LNHDA and SQIVND (reference sequence). The CDR3 totals 16 residues.

V gene TRBV30 combines with J gene TRBJ2-5, with D unresolved. This CDR3 region has 12 residues. Trimming shortened V by 2 bases and J by 1 base, and 5 bases separated the two germline ends. CDR1 GTSNPN and CDR2 SVGIG come from the germline V gene (reference sequence). The CDR3 DNA sequence: TGTGCCTGGAGTAACATCCAAGAGACCCAGTACTTC. Translation: CAWSNIQETQYF.

V usage is TRBV27 and J usage is TRBJ2-3; TRBD1 agrees at 8 bases. Germline V gene data show CDR1 as MNHEY and CDR2 as SMNVEV (reference sequence). CDR3 length: 15 residues. V dropped 4 bases and J dropped 3; count of bases not matched to a gene: 6. CDR3 bases: TGTGCCAGCAGTTCCTCAGGGGGCGGTACAGATACGCAGTATTTT. Translating gives CASSSSGGGTDTQYF.

The chain uses TRBV7-9 and TRBJ2-7, with 9 bases identical to TRBD1. J was trimmed by 6 bases and V by 6 bases; bases with no gene match: 9. The CDR3 is 14 residues long. CDR1 is SEHNR and CDR2 is FQNEAQ in the germline V gene (reference sequence). The CDR3 region has the DNA TGTGCCAGCAGTACCGGGACAGGGTTTAGCGAGCAGTACTTC. Translated: CASSTGTGFSEQYF. Combining the CDR3 with reference TRBV7-9 and TRBJ2-7 gives the whole variable domain DTGVSQNPRHKITKRGQNVTFRCDPISEHNRLYWYRQTLGQGPEFLTYFQNEAQLEKSRLLSDRFSAERPKGSFSTLEIQRTEQGDSAMYLCASSTGTGFSEQYFGPGTRLTVT.

The chain carries TRBV29-1 and TRBJ2-2; the match to TRBD2 covers 13 bases. The CDR3 runs 14 residues. The V gene end was trimmed by 4 bases and the J gene end by 4 bases; junction bases not matched to a gene: 0. Germline CDR1 SQVTM, CDR2 ANQGSEA. The CDR3 DNA reads TGCAGCGTTGGACTAGCGGGGGGCACCGGGGAGCTGTTTTTT. It is translated as CSVGLAGGTGELFF.

This chain connects TRBV6-5 to TRBJ2-2; unclear D gene. The CDR3 consists of 11 residues. The germline V gene has CDR1 MNHEY and CDR2 SVGAGI. V was cut by 6 bases and J by 9 bases, with 8 bases left in between. In DNA, the CDR3 is TGTGCCAGCAGCCACCACCGGGAGCTGTTTTTT. It translates to CASSHHRELFF.

The chain is built from TRBV15 and TRBJ1-5, with 9 nucleotides matching TRBD1. V shed 3 bases and J 6 bases; nucleotides not matched to a gene: 6. The length of the CDR3 is 15 residues. CDR1 is LNHNV and CDR2 is YYDKDF in the germline V gene (reference sequence). Here the CDR3 DNA reads TGTGCCACCAGCAGGCCGGGACAGGGAAGTCAGCCCCAGCATTTT. Its protein is CATSRPGQGSQPQHF.

The rearrangement joins TRBV19 to TRBJ2-1; no definite D call. The CDR3 contains 15 residues. V dropped 2 bases and J dropped 9 bases, with 17 bases sitting between them. Germline-derived CDR1 and CDR2 are LNHDA and SQIVND (reference sequence). This CDR3 is CASSIRPDWMVEQFF. The CDR3 DNA reads as TGTGCCAGTAGTATAAGGCCGGATTGGATGGTTGAGCAGTTCTTC.

The rearrangement joins TRBV6-5 to TRBJ2-2; D is ambiguous. The CDR3 runs 15 residues. Germline CDR1 and CDR2: MNHEY and SVGAGI. V lost 10 bases to trimming and J lost 1 base, with 16 bases between them. The CDR3 loop is CATTNGDLNTGELFF. In DNA form, the CDR3 reads TGTGCCACCACGAATGGGGATCTGAACACCGGGGAGCTGTTTTTT.

The V and J genes are TRBV6-5 and TRBJ2-3; TRBD2 matches at 7 bases. After removal of 4 bases from V and 4 bases from J, the junction contained 11 bases not matched to a gene. Germline CDR1 is MNHEY and CDR2 is SVGAGI. This CDR3 region has 16 residues. The DNA of the CDR3 is TGTGCCAGCAGTTCTCTTGACGGGGCGGGAGCAGATACGCAGTATTTT. This gives the protein CASSSLDGAGADTQYF.

This chain uses TRBV7-6 with TRBJ2-3; 7 bases align to TRBD2. Looked up from germline, CDR1 is SGHVS and CDR2 is FNYEAQ. The CDR3 contains 17 residues. V shed 5 bases and J 0 bases; nucleotides not matched to a gene: 11. The DNA of the CDR3 is TGTGCCAGCAGCCCTACGCCCCTAGCGGATAGCACAGATACGCAGTATTTT. Its protein is CASSPTPLADSTDTQYF.

V and J are TRBV5-1 and TRBJ2-6; no clear D. Germline V gene data show CDR1 as SGHRS and CDR2 as YFSETQ. V was pared by 0 bases and J by 2 bases, with 9 bases between. The CDR3 runs 16 residues. CDR3 in DNA: TGCGCCAGCAGCTTGGCCCCCCAGGCTGGGGCCAACGTCCTGACTTTC. Its protein is CASSLAPQAGANVLTF.

The V call is TRBV6-6, the J call TRBJ2-1; D is possibly TRBD2 (6 bases). Germline V gene lookup returns CDR1 MNHNY and CDR2 SVGAGI (reference sequence). V lost 7 bases to trimming and J lost 3 bases, with 16 bases between them. The CDR3 is 15 residues long. The CDR3 DNA reads TGTGCCAGCATTCTCGGAGGGCAGGGCTACAATGAGCAGTTCTTC. It translates to CASILGGQGYNEQFF.

The chain carries TRBV5-4 and TRBJ2-2; 11 bases line up with TRBD2. Germline V gene sequence: CDR1 SGHNT, CDR2 YYREEE (reference sequence). The CDR3 totals 17 residues. J lost 1 base, V lost 4 bases, and 6 bases had no gene match. This CDR3 is CASSGGGLAGNTGELFF. For the CDR3, the DNA is TGTGCCAGCAGCGGCGGAGGACTAGCGGGGAACACCGGGGAGCTGTTTTTT.

This clone is a singleton in its sample. The rearrangement links TRBV28 to TRBJ2-1; 15 bases agree with TRBD2. The CDR3 has 13 residues. Germline lookup yields CDR1 MDHEN and CDR2 SYDVKM. V lost 11 bases to trimming and J lost 8 bases; unmatched junction nucleotides: 4. The DNA of the CDR3 is TGTGCCGGCGGACTAGCGGGAGGGTATGAGCAGTTCTTC. Translation gives CAGGLAGGYEQFF.

The chain uses TRBV5-4 and TRBJ1-2; no clear D. The ends were cut back, 2 bases at V and 7 bases at J, with 12 bases in the middle. The CDR3 runs 13 residues. Germline V CDR1 and CDR2: SGHNT, YYREEE (reference sequence). DNA for the CDR3: TGTGCCAGCAGCTTAGCTACGGGTGGTGGCTACACCTTC. Protein sequence: CASSLATGGGYTF.

The chain couples TRBV10-1 to TRBJ2-7, with 9 nucleotides matching TRBD2. V lost 5 bases to trimming and J lost 5 bases; unmatched junction nucleotides: 4. Germline V gene lookup returns CDR1 WNHNN and CDR2 SYGVQD (reference sequence). The CDR3 runs 13 residues. The CDR3 coding sequence is TGCGCCAGCAGTACCGGGACTAGCAACGAGCAGTACTTC. This encodes CASSTGTSNEQYF.

The rearrangement uses TRBV19 and TRBJ1-1, with no clear D. The CDR3 consists of 13 residues. Germline V gives CDR1 LNHDA, CDR2 SQIVND (reference sequence). V gave up 1 base and J gave up 9 bases, with 12 bases separating them. CDR3 bases: TGTGCCAGTAGTATAGGCGCCGATAACAAAGCTTTCTTT. It translates to CASSIGADNKAFF.

The chain links TRBV11-1 to TRBJ2-7; D is possibly TRBD1 (5 bases). V was shortened by 4 bases and J by 0 bases, with 10 bases between the two germline ends. Germline assignment: CDR1 SGHAT and CDR2 FQDESV (reference sequence). The CDR3 contains 14 residues. CDR3 sequence reads: CASSSATVSYEQYF. The CDR3 coding sequence is TGTGCCAGCAGCTCTGCGACAGTCTCCTACGAGCAGTACTTC. Using reference TRBV11-1 and TRBJ2-7 for the parts outside the CDR3, the full variable domain is EAEVAQSPRYKITEKSQAVAFWCDPISGHATLYWYRQILGQGPELLVQFQDESVVDDSQLPKDRFSAERLKGVDSTLKIQPAELGDSAMYLCASSSATVSYEQYFGPGTRLTVT.

This chain joins TRBV25-1 and TRBJ2-2; 9 bases agree with TRBD1. This CDR3 has 15 amino acids. Trimming at V came to 2 bases and at J to 3 bases, leaving 1 base not matched to a gene. The germline gives CDR1 MGHDK, CDR2 SYGVNS. The DNA for the CDR3 is TGTGCCAGCAGTGAAGGGGACAGGGACACCGGGGAGCTGTTTTTT. As protein: CASSEGDRDTGELFF. Full variable domain (outside the CDR3, taken from reference TRBV25-1 and TRBJ2-2): EADIYQTPRYLVIGTGKKITLECSQTMGHDKMYWYQQDPGMELHLIHYSYGVNSTEKGDLSSESTVSRIRTEHFPLTLESARPSHTSQYLCASSEGDRDTGELFFGEGSRLTVL.

This clone was seen a few times. CDR3 sequence (DNA): TGCGCCAGCAGTCGTGGACTAGCGGGAGGCTACAATGAGCAGTTCTTC. It yields the protein CASSRGLAGGYNEQFF. The chain combines TRBV10-1 with TRBJ2-1; 14 bases map to TRBD2. From germline, CDR1 is WNHNN and CDR2 SYGVQD (reference sequence). J gave up 3 bases and V 5 bases, and 3 bases lay outside the gene matches. The CDR3 covers 16 residues.

V is TRBV5-4 and J is TRBJ2-7; TRBD1 is a possible D gene (5 bases). Germline V gene data show CDR1 as SGHNT and CDR2 as YYREEE (reference sequence). The CDR3 extends over 14 amino acids. The V and J ends lost 0 bases and 0 bases respectively, with 7 bases between them. The CDR3 here is CASSLAGSSYEQYF. CDR3 DNA: TGTGCCAGCAGCTTGGCAGGGTCCTCCTACGAGCAGTACTTC.

The rearrangement joins TRBV6-1 to TRBJ2-1, with 9 bases that match TRBD2. The trim removed 8 bases at V and 4 bases at J, leaving 9 bases unmatched. The CDR3 loop spans 15 amino acids. Looked up from germline, CDR1 is MNHNS and CDR2 is SASEGT. The CDR3 region is CASQPGLAVYNEQFF. The CDR3 DNA reads TGTGCCAGCCAACCGGGACTAGCAGTATACAATGAGCAGTTCTTC.

The V gene is TRBV28, the J gene TRBJ2-1, with a tentative D call TRBD2 (6 bases). V was pared by 5 bases and J by 3 bases, with 14 bases between. The CDR3 totals 15 residues. Per the germline V gene, CDR1 is MDHEN and CDR2 is SYDVKM. CDR3 coding DNA: TGTGCCAGCAGTCCCAACCGGCGGGACTACAATGAGCAGTTCTTC. Translating gives CASSPNRRDYNEQFF.

This chain links TRBV6-1 with TRBJ2-3; 10 bases fit TRBD2. Germline V lookup: CDR1 MNHNS, CDR2 SASEGT. The CDR3 runs 17 residues. The V gene end was trimmed by 2 bases and the J gene end by 3 bases; junction bases not matched to a gene: 8. The CDR3 loop is CASSESPAGGPTDTQYF. DNA of the CDR3: TGTGCCAGCAGTGAATCCCCAGCGGGAGGGCCGACAGATACGCAGTATTTT.

The gene calls are TRBV7-8 and TRBJ2-7; tentatively, D is TRBD2 (6 bases). There are 13 residues in the CDR3. Trimming stripped 5 bases from V and 9 bases from J, with 17 bases between. Germline values: CDR1 SGHVS, CDR2 FQNEAQ. The CDR3 DNA reads TGTGCCAGCAGCGTATACAGGAAGGAGGGGCAGTACTTC. Protein product: CASSVYRKEGQYF. Complete variable domain (other parts from reference TRBV7-8 and TRBJ2-7): GAGVSQSPRYKVAKRGQDVALRCDPISGHVSLFWYQQALGQGPEFLTYFQNEAQLDKSGLPSDRFFAERPEGSVSTLKIQRTQQEDSAVYLCASSVYRKEGQYFGPGTRLTVT.

This sequence joins TRBV4-3 and TRBJ2-3; 9 bases align to TRBD2. Germline trimming cut 1 base from V and 4 bases from J; bases unmatched to any gene: 6. The germline V gene has CDR1 LGHNA and CDR2 YSLEER. CDR3 length: 16 residues. CDR3 nucleotide sequence: TGCGCCAGCAGCCAAGCCCTAGCGGGGAATTCAGATACGCAGTATTTT. Translating it yields CASSQALAGNSDTQYF.

This clone has more than one count but fewer than ten. CDR3 amino acids: CASTRSDEAFF. CDR3 bases: TGTGCCAGCACCCGGTCAGATGAAGCTTTCTTT. This rearrangement joins TRBV6-1 to TRBJ1-1; D is uncertain. The germline V gene has CDR1 MNHNS and CDR2 SASEGT. This CDR3 is 11 amino acids long. Trimming shortened V by 7 bases and J by 7 bases, and 10 bases separated the two germline ends.